This is a list of T cell receptor beta chains from one sample in a study of OX40 agonist ivuxolimab in advanced cancers. Produced via immunoSEQ multiplex PCR; TCRdb's table is partial and in-frame only. Found here are some 43,000 clones, 80% to 90% of them singletons; the top ten hold roughly 0.53%. Here the sequenced sample was CD4+ or CD8+ T cells sorted from blood, taken in a trial of the OX40 agonist ivuxolimab. The receptors here all came from an adult with an advanced solid tumor such as melanoma, head and neck, liver or kidney cancer. The CDR3 runs from the conserved cysteine through the conserved F or W. A D gene is named only where the DNA matches it firmly. The size of a clone is reported for some rows only, either as once, few or many, or as a class for expanded clones.

CDR3 length	V gene	J gene	D gene	clone size	CDR3 protein	CDR3 DNA
15	TRBV11-3	TRBJ2-2	NA	NA	CASSQDGRDTGELFF	TGTGCCAGCAGCCAGGACGGAAGGGACACCGGGGAGCTGTTTTTT
15	TRBV7-6	TRBJ2-2	TRBD2	NA	CASSSGPGGAGELFF	TGTGCCAGCAGCTCAGGACCCGGGGGGGCCGGGGAGCTGTTTTTT
13	TRBV6-4	TRBJ1-1	NA	NA	CASSSDRNTEAFF	TGTGCCAGCAGCTCCGACAGGAACACTGAAGCTTTCTTT
14	TRBV19	TRBJ1-2	TRBD1	NA	CASSIDAGGTGYTF	TGTGCCAGTAGTATAGACGCAGGGGGCACCGGCTACACCTTC
14	TRBV15	TRBJ1-5	NA	NA	CATHPGQINQPQHF	TGTGCCACCCATCCAGGACAAATCAATCAGCCCCAGCATTTT
13	TRBV7-9	TRBJ2-1	TRBD1	NA	CASSLGGTGIQFF	TGTGCCAGCAGCTTGGGCGGGACAGGGATTCAGTTCTTC
14	TRBV4-3	TRBJ1-4	NA	NA	CASSPGASYEKLFF	TGCGCCAGCAGCCCAGGGGCATCCTATGAAAAACTGTTTTTT
17	TRBV27	TRBJ1-2	TRBD1	NA	CASSLWGTGRANYGYTF	TGTGCCAGCAGTTTATGGGGGACAGGGCGAGCTAACTATGGCTACACCTTC
13	TRBV7-3	TRBJ2-1	TRBD1	NA	CASNRGVGNEQFF	TGTGCCAGCAACAGGGGGGTTGGGAATGAGCAGTTCTTC
15	TRBV7-2	TRBJ2-1	TRBD2	NA	CASSPTSGGVNEQFF	TGTGCCAGCAGCCCGACTAGCGGGGGGGTCAATGAGCAGTTCTTC
14	TRBV5-1	TRBJ1-1	NA	NA	CASSWGGRNTEAFF	TGCGCCAGCAGCTGGGGGGGAAGGAACACTGAAGCTTTCTTT
14	TRBV11-3	TRBJ2-6	NA	NA	CASSRDSGANVLTF	TGTGCCAGCAGCAGGGACTCTGGGGCCAACGTCCTGACTTTC
14	TRBV5-4	TRBJ1-4	NA	NA	CASSLYATNEKLFF	TGTGCCAGCAGCTTGTATGCAACTAATGAAAAACTGTTTTTT
18	TRBV5-1	TRBJ2-2	TRBD2	NA	CASSSGMGREANTGELFF	TGCGCCAGCAGCTCCGGCATGGGCCGGGAGGCGAACACCGGGGAGCTGTTTTTT
15	TRBV7-2	TRBJ2-5	NA	NA	CASRPGGTLQETQYF	TGTGCCAGCAGGCCAGGGGGGACGCTCCAAGAGACCCAGTACTTC
16	TRBV9	TRBJ2-2	TRBD1	NA	CASSVEAGGGTGELFF	TGTGCCAGCAGCGTAGAGGCAGGGGGCGGTACCGGGGAGCTGTTTTTT
11	TRBV5-5	TRBJ2-5	NA	NA	CASSPEGTQYF	TGTGCCAGCAGCCCGGAGGGGACCCAGTACTTC
13	TRBV29-1	TRBJ1-4	NA	NA	CSVGFLRSEKLFF	TGCAGCGTTGGATTCCTAAGGTCTGAAAAACTGTTTTTT
16	TRBV4-2	TRBJ1-5	TRBD1	once	CASSQYRGYSNQPQHF	TGTGCCAGCAGCCAATACAGGGGGTATAGCAATCAGCCCCAGCATTTT
14	TRBV10-1	TRBJ1-3	NA	NA	CASKGGGSGNTIYF	TGCGCCAGCAAAGGCGGGGGGTCGGGAAACACCATATATTTT
16	TRBV5-1	TRBJ1-1	TRBD1	few	CASSPQGGLMDTEAFF	TGCGCCAGCAGCCCGCAGGGGGGGCTCATGGACACTGAAGCTTTCTTT
14	TRBV27	TRBJ2-3	TRBD2	NA	CASSFRGGEDTQYF	TGTGCCAGCAGTTTCCGGGGGGGGGAAGATACGCAGTATTTT
17	TRBV7-9	TRBJ1-5	TRBD1	few	CASSLGTTGFVNQPQHF	TGTGCCAGCAGCTTAGGAACGACAGGGTTTGTCAATCAGCCCCAGCATTTT
13	TRBV5-1	TRBJ2-7	NA	NA	CASSPDNSYEQYF	TGCGCCAGCAGCCCGGACAACTCCTACGAGCAGTACTTC
14	TRBV15	TRBJ2-7	NA	NA	CATSRDLVDYEQYF	TGTGCCACCAGCAGAGATCTTGTGGACTACGAGCAGTACTTC
18	TRBV15	TRBJ2-2	TRBD2	NA	CATSRGTSGGPNTGELFF	TGTGCCACCAGCAGAGGGACTAGCGGGGGGCCGAACACCGGGGAGCTGTTTTTT
16	TRBV7-2	TRBJ2-1	TRBD2	NA	CASSFTSGGAYNEQFF	TGTGCCAGCAGCTTTACTAGCGGGGGGGCCTACAATGAGCAGTTCTTC
13	TRBV13	TRBJ1-2	TRBD1	NA	CASSPGQAYGYTF	TGTGCCAGCAGTCCGGGACAGGCTTACGGCTACACCTTC
17	TRBV10-3	TRBJ2-1	NA	NA	CAISPGSSGSSYNEQFF	TGTGCCATCAGCCCCGGGAGTAGCGGTTCCTCCTACAATGAGCAGTTCTTC
12	TRBV7-9	TRBJ2-7	NA	NA	CASSLAERGQYF	TGTGCCAGCAGCTTAGCGGAGAGGGGGCAGTACTTC
17	TRBV5-1	TRBJ1-3	TRBD1	NA	CASSLVGQGSTGNTIYF	TGCGCCAGCAGCTTGGTCGGACAGGGGAGTACTGGAAACACCATATATTTT
16	TRBV7-2	TRBJ2-3	TRBD2	NA	CASSLAGTSGSKPQYF	TGTGCCAGCAGCTTAGCGGGGACTAGCGGATCTAAGCCGCAGTATTTT
16	TRBV29-1	TRBJ2-7	TRBD2	NA	CSVEVVTSGFPYEQYF	TGCAGCGTTGAAGTGGTGACTAGCGGGTTCCCCTACGAGCAGTACTTC
14	TRBV6-6	TRBJ1-1	NA	NA	CASSYSNGETEAFF	TGTGCCAGCAGTTACTCGAATGGGGAAACTGAAGCTTTCTTT
14	TRBV27	TRBJ1-4	TRBD1	NA	CASSLMGTGEKLFF	TGTGCCAGCAGTTTAATGGGGACAGGTGAAAAACTGTTTTTT
13	TRBV7-2	TRBJ2-3	NA	NA	CASSPAHVDTQYF	TGTGCCAGCAGCCCTGCACACGTGGATACGCAGTATTTT
17	TRBV4-1	TRBJ1-3	NA	NA	CASSPQGKLATGNTIYF	TGCGCCAGCAGCCCCCAAGGGAAACTTGCTACTGGAAACACCATATATTTT
15	TRBV7-2	TRBJ2-3	NA	NA	CASSLDWGAADTQYF	TGTGCCAGCAGCTTAGATTGGGGGGCCGCAGATACGCAGTATTTT
13	TRBV29-1	TRBJ1-4	TRBD1	NA	CSVLTGGVEKLFF	TGCAGCGTCCTGACAGGGGGCGTTGAAAAACTGTTTTTT
16	TRBV7-2	TRBJ2-2	TRBD1	NA	CASSSTQGAWTGELFF	TGTGCCAGCAGCTCAACACAGGGGGCTTGGACCGGGGAGCTGTTTTTT
17	TRBV13	TRBJ1-2	TRBD1	NA	CASSLGGQGEPRKGYTF	TGTGCCAGCAGTCTAGGGGGACAGGGGGAGCCCAGGAAGGGCTACACCTTC
14	TRBV7-9	TRBJ2-7	TRBD1	NA	CASSFNQGAGEQYF	TGTGCCAGCAGCTTTAATCAGGGGGCTGGGGAGCAGTACTTC
15	TRBV7-2	TRBJ1-5	TRBD1	NA	CASSGGTGGNQPQHF	TGTGCCAGCAGCGGAGGGACAGGCGGCAATCAGCCCCAGCATTTT
15	TRBV9	TRBJ2-4	NA	few	CASTPRSQAKNIQYF	TGTGCCAGCACCCCAAGGAGCCAAGCCAAAAACATTCAGTACTTC
12	TRBV6-6	TRBJ1-3	NA	NA	CASRSAGNTIYF	TGTGCCAGCAGGTCGGCTGGAAACACCATATATTTT
18	TRBV5-1	TRBJ2-6	TRBD1	NA	CASSRGQGEGLGANVLTF	TGCGCCAGCAGCCGGGGACAGGGGGAAGGCCTTGGGGCCAACGTCCTGACTTTC
20	TRBV12-1	TRBJ2-1	NA	once	CASSARTSGGPQSSYNEQFF	TGTGCCAGCAGCGCCCGCACTAGCGGGGGGCCCCAGAGCTCCTACAATGAGCAGTTCTTC
14	TRBV5-1	TRBJ2-5	TRBD2	NA	CASSSVAGDETQYF	TGCGCCAGCAGCTCTGTAGCGGGGGACGAGACCCAGTACTTC
15	TRBV7-8	TRBJ2-7	NA	NA	CASSLNPRGPYEQYF	TGTGCCAGCAGCCTGAACCCGCGGGGTCCCTACGAGCAGTACTTC
15	TRBV11-2	TRBJ1-1	TRBD1	NA	CASSFRTGGRGEAFF	TGTGCCAGCAGCTTTCGAACAGGGGGCCGAGGGGAAGCTTTCTTT
15	TRBV7-2	TRBJ2-7	TRBD1	once	CASSSTGGTLYEQYF	TGTGCCAGCAGCTCCACAGGGGGGACCCTCTACGAGCAGTACTTC
14	TRBV5-6	TRBJ2-3	TRBD1	NA	CASSLRQGDDTQYF	TGTGCCAGCAGCTTGCGGCAGGGGGATGATACGCAGTATTTT